The 13 T cell receptor beta chains below were found in one sample sequenced in a study of cytomegalovirus exposure and HLA in healthy donors (dated by TCRdb to 2017 to 2019). Library prep was done by the immunoSEQ multiplex PCR assay. As stored in TCRdb, this immuneACCESS dataset retains in-frame rearrangements with V and J assigned. A fraction of the clones does not appear; measured against another copy, unresolved V genes explain less than half of the discrepancy, and the remainder lacks a known reason. Across this sample there are hundreds of thousands of clones, with over 75% seen only once. In total, the top ten clones hold roughly 2% of the sample. The sample was PBMCs. The receptors were gathered from a woman aged 18-29 years in good health and CMV-seropositive.

The chain combines TRBV30 with TRBJ1-1; 9 bases align to TRBD1. Germline values: CDR1 GTSNPN, CDR2 SVGIG (reference sequence). V gave up 3 bases and J gave up 1 base; unmatched junction bases: 9. The CDR3 is made up of 16 amino acids. CDR3 coding DNA: TGTGCCTGGAGCACCGGGACAGGGATAGGGAACACTGAAGCTTTCTTT. This translates into CAWSTGTGIGNTEAFF.

The V call is TRBV4-1, the J call TRBJ2-7, with TRBD1 matching 7 bases. The germline V gene has CDR1 MGHRA and CDR2 YSYEKL. Trimming cost V 0 bases and J 2 bases; bases outside gene matches: 1. The CDR3 is 14 amino acids. The CDR3 region is CASSQETGPYEQYF. For the CDR3, the DNA is TGCGCCAGCAGCCAAGAGACAGGGCCCTACGAGCAGTACTTC.

The gene calls are TRBV9 and TRBJ2-3; the D gene is possibly TRBD1 (5 bases). V lost 1 base and J 3 bases, leaving 12 bases between the germline ends. The CDR3 contains 15 residues. CDR1 and CDR2 (germline): SGDLS, YYNGEE. CDR3 nucleotide sequence: TGTGCCAGCAGCGTAAGCCAGGGAATTACAGATACGCAGTATTTT. It codes for CASSVSQGITDTQYF.

The chain is built from TRBV15 and TRBJ2-3, with D unclear. The CDR3 consists of 14 residues. CDR1 and CDR2 from the germline V gene are LNHNV and YYDKDF (reference sequence). Deletions cut 8 bases from V and 2 bases from J, with 14 bases between. CDR3 region: CATQGGGNTDTQYF. CDR3 in DNA: TGTGCCACCCAAGGCGGCGGAAACACAGATACGCAGTATTTT.

This chain links TRBV28 with TRBJ1-4; a weak D match, TRBD1 (5 bases). The CDR3 runs to 14 residues. Germline CDR1 MDHEN, CDR2 SYDVKM. V lost 3 bases, J lost 8 bases, and 13 bases lay in between. In DNA form, the CDR3 reads TGTGCCAGCAGTTTGGGGGGGATTAAGGAAAAACTGTTTTTT. Its translation is CASSLGGIKEKLFF.

This clone was seen only once. The chain recombines TRBV28 with TRBJ2-5; D is possibly TRBD2 (6 bases). V was trimmed by 3 bases and J by 3 bases, leaving 20 bases between them. This CDR3 has 17 residues. Germline values: CDR1 MDHEN, CDR2 SYDVKM. In nucleotides, the CDR3 is TGTGCCAGCAGTTTCGGTCTTTTGGCAGGCGGGGAAGAGACCCAGTACTTC. This sequence encodes CASSFGLLAGGEETQYF.

The CDR3 DNA is TGCGCCAGCAGCTTACAGGCCTCGAACACTGAAGCTTTCTTT. It codes for CASSLQASNTEAFF. This rearrangement joins TRBV5-1 to TRBJ1-1; D perhaps matches TRBD1 (5 bases). Germline V gives CDR1 SGHRS, CDR2 YFSETQ. This CDR3 spans 14 amino acids. With 2 bases removed from V and 1 base from J, the gap between germline ends came to 9 bases.

This clone was observed a handful of times. The chain has TRBV19 and TRBJ1-5; D not resolved. CDR1 is LNHDA, CDR2 SQIVND, per germline (reference sequence). The length of the CDR3 is 15 residues. Trimming shortened V by 9 bases and J by 0 bases, and 15 bases separated the two germline ends. CDR3 region: CASKPSQVSNQPQHF. The CDR3 DNA sequence: TGTGCCAGCAAGCCTTCGCAGGTTAGCAATCAGCCCCAGCATTTT.

CDR3 sequence (DNA): TGTGCCAGCAGTTGGACTAGCTCTGGGGCCAACGTCCTGACTTTC. It specifies CASSWTSSGANVLTF. The genes are TRBV6-6 and TRBJ2-6; 7 nucleotides line up with TRBD2. CDR1 is MNHNY, CDR2 SVGAGI, per germline (reference sequence). J was trimmed by 0 bases and V by 4 bases; bases with no gene match: 0. There are 15 residues in the CDR3.

This chain joins TRBV6-4 and TRBJ2-3; 12 bases are a match to TRBD2. Germline loops: CDR1 MRHNA, CDR2 SNTAGT. The V gene end was trimmed by 3 bases and the J gene end by 4 bases; junction bases not matched to a gene: 2. This CDR3 is 15 amino acids long. The CDR3 sequence: CASSDRTSGADTQYF. The CDR3 bases are TGTGCCAGCAGTGATCGGACTAGCGGGGCAGATACGCAGTATTTT.

V usage is TRBV7-6 and J usage is TRBJ1-4; a possible D gene is TRBD1 (5 bases). The CDR3 is 16 residues long. Germline CDR1 reads SGHVS; CDR2 reads FNYEAQ. Trimming left V 3 bases short and J 5 bases short, with 16 bases between. CDR3 sequence (DNA): TGTGCCAGCAGCTTGGGGACGGGACTCCCGAATGAAAAACTGTTTTTT. This translates into CASSLGTGLPNEKLFF.

The chain uses TRBV25-1 and TRBJ2-2; a weak D match, TRBD2 (5 bases). Trimming removed 7 bases at V and 5 bases at J, with 17 bases between. CDR3 length: 15 amino acids. Germline V CDR1 and CDR2: MGHDK, SYGVNS. The CDR3 loop is CASTSRRTGTGELFF. The CDR3 DNA follows: TGTGCCAGCACCAGCCGGAGGACGGGAACCGGGGAGCTGTTTTTT.

V and J are TRBV5-1 and TRBJ1-1, with no clear D. Germline-derived CDR1 and CDR2 are SGHRS and YFSETQ. Trimming removed 1 base at V and 1 base at J, with 11 bases between. The CDR3 has 15 amino acids. CDR3 sequence: CASSLYGNRNTEAFF. The DNA of the CDR3 is TGCGCCAGCAGCTTGTATGGCAATCGGAACACTGAAGCTTTCTTT.